This T cell receptor (beta chain) was retrieved from a study of monozygotic twins with inflammatory bowel disease. Findings of the study overall: IBD patients carried less diverse TCRbeta repertoires (inverse Simpson) than healthy co-twins.

About this clonotype itself: What it recognizes is unknown.

Germline V gene sequence: CDR1 MDHEN, CDR2 SYDVKM. The CDR3 covers 17 residues. Per individual sample, eight separate reactions were used to make cDNA. TCRdb re-called the 5' RACE reads; one entry per CDR3 protein, DNA not given. Recorded for this sample: around 100,000 distinct CDR3 sequences. Source material: blood. The V call is TRBV28, the J call TRBJ2-5; there is no DNA to check the TCRdb D call of TRBD1. The receptor was isolated from a human donor with ulcerative colitis or Crohn's disease, or a healthy co-twin of an affected twin (not recorded which). The CDR3 reads CASSAPVTGLNQETQYF.